Listed here are 21 T cell receptor beta chains from one sample, sequenced in a study of T cells in Graves' hyperthyroidism and ophthalmopathy. The investigators amplified TCR beta CDR3 regions from RNA transcripts. A first-round RT-PCR of the TCR CDR3 used the HTBI primer set. TCRdb ran MiXCR on the multiplex PCR reads and lists one entry per CDR3 protein. The profile covers some 570,000 distinct CDR3 sequences, with approximately 17% appearing a single time and approximately 15% taken by the ten largest. The sequenced sample consisted of blood. These receptors were collected from a woman in her late teens or twenties with Graves' ophthalmopathy.

This clonotype turned up a few times. This chain joins TRBV6-1 and TRBJ2-5; 9 bases map to TRBD2. Unmatched junction bases numbered 7, after V lost 3 bases and J lost 5 bases. CDR1 is MNHNS and CDR2 is SASEGT in the germline V gene. This CDR3 region has 15 residues. The CDR3 region has the DNA TGTGCCAGCAGTGATGAGGCGGGAGGGAAGGAGACCCAGTACTTC. Its translation is CASSDEAGGKETQYF.

At least ten counts were recorded for this clonotype. This rearrangement joins TRBV13 to TRBJ2-1, with 8 positions matching TRBD1. The CDR3 spans 17 residues. The germline gives CDR1 PRHDT, CDR2 FYEKMQ (reference sequence). V lost 5 bases and J lost 1; bases outside the gene matches: 10. CDR3 nucleotides: TGTGCCAGCAGCCCTAGAATTGGACAGGGATCCTACAATGAGCAGTTCTTC. Amino acid sequence: CASSPRIGQGSYNEQFF. Looking up the rest from reference TRBV13 and TRBJ2-1 gives the full variable domain: AAGVIQSPRHLIKEKRETATLKCYPIPRHDTVYWYQQGPGQDPQFLISFYEKMQSDKGSIPDRFSAQQFSDYHSELNMSSLELGDSALYFCASSPRIGQGSYNEQFFGPGTRLTVL.

This clonotype was detected ten times or more. This chain links TRBV5-6 with TRBJ1-4; D ambiguous. The germline V gene has CDR1 SGHDT and CDR2 YYEEEE. CDR3 length equals 14 residues. V lost 3 bases, J lost 8 bases, and 14 bases lay in between. The DNA of the CDR3 is TGTGCCAGCAGCTCGACCCTAGAGGTGGAAAAACTGTTTTTT. Residues: CASSSTLEVEKLFF.

In its sample, this clonotype was seen many times. This chain connects TRBV30 to TRBJ2-2; D is ambiguous. V shed 2 bases and J shed 4 bases, with 5 bases lying between them. The CDR3 length is 12 residues. Per the germline V gene, CDR1 is GTSNPN and CDR2 is SVGIG (reference sequence). CDR3 bases: TGTGCCTGGAGTCCCGGCACCGGGGAGCTGTTTTTT. Translation gives CAWSPGTGELFF.

This clonotype was counted ten times or more. The chain uses TRBV30 and TRBJ1-5; D may be TRBD1 (5 bases). The V gene lost 5 bases and the J gene lost 3 bases, with 11 bases spanning the gap. CDR1 is GTSNPN and CDR2 is SVGIG in the germline V gene (reference sequence). There are 13 residues in the CDR3. CDR3 residues: CAWGRDFNQPQHF. In nucleotides, the CDR3 is TGTGCCTGGGGCAGGGACTTCAATCAGCCCCAGCATTTT. Combining the CDR3 with reference TRBV30 and TRBJ1-5 gives the whole variable domain SQTIHQWPATLVQPVGSPLSLECTVEGTSNPNLYWYRQAAGRGLQLLFYSVGIGQISSEVPQNLSASRPQDRQFILSSKKLLLSDSGFYLCAWGRDFNQPQHFGDGTRLSIL.

The chain links TRBV30 to TRBJ2-1; D may correspond to TRBD1 or TRBD2 (5 bases each). The CDR3 length is 15 residues. Germline V gene sequence: CDR1 GTSNPN, CDR2 SVGIG (reference sequence). V was clipped by 3 bases and J by 3 bases, with 15 bases between them. The CDR3 loop reads CAWRVPGRSYNEQFF. The CDR3 DNA reads as TGTGCCTGGAGGGTCCCGGGACGGAGCTACAATGAGCAGTTCTTC.

This clonotype was recorded a few times. V is TRBV9 and J is TRBJ2-1; D may be TRBD2 (5 bases). This CDR3 has 16 residues. Germline lookup yields CDR1 SGDLS and CDR2 YYNGEE. The germline V and J ends were trimmed by 0 bases and 7 bases, with 17 bases remaining between them. CDR3 bases: TGTGCCAGCAGCGTAGAAGGTACCTCCACGGGAAATGAGCAGTTCTTC. It specifies CASSVEGTSTGNEQFF. Drawing the rest from reference TRBV9 and TRBJ2-1, the complete variable domain is DSGVTQTPKHLITATGQRVTLRCSPRSGDLSVYWYQQSLDQGLQFLIQYYNGEERAKGNILERFSAQQFPDLHSELNLSSLELGDSALYFCASSVEGTSTGNEQFFGPGTRLTVL.

The chain has TRBV5-1 and TRBJ2-1; 8 bases fit TRBD1. CDR3 length equals 15 residues. Unmatched junction bases numbered 7, after V lost 3 bases and J lost 5 bases. Germline loops: CDR1 SGHRS, CDR2 YFSETQ. The CDR3 sequence is CASSSRQGNHNEQFF. DNA of the CDR3: TGCGCCAGCAGCTCTAGACAGGGGAATCACAATGAGCAGTTCTTC.

This clonotype was seen many times. The V call is TRBV13, the J call TRBJ2-7; D perhaps matches TRBD2 (5 bases). Trimming cost V 3 bases and J 0 bases, with 15 bases left between them. Germline V gene sequence: CDR1 PRHDT, CDR2 FYEKMQ (reference sequence). This CDR3 is 16 amino acids long. CDR3 region: CASSFAAGLTSYEQYF. The CDR3 DNA reads as TGTGCCAGCAGCTTCGCTGCAGGACTTACCTCCTACGAGCAGTACTTC. Looking up the rest from reference TRBV13 and TRBJ2-7 gives the full variable domain: AAGVIQSPRHLIKEKRETATLKCYPIPRHDTVYWYQQGPGQDPQFLISFYEKMQSDKGSIPDRFSAQQFSDYHSELNMSSLELGDSALYFCASSFAAGLTSYEQYFGPGTRLTVT.

There are many counts of this clonotype. The chain is built from TRBV6-1 and TRBJ1-2; D may be TRBD1 (6 bases). The germline gives CDR1 MNHNS, CDR2 SASEGT. CDR3 size: 16 residues. Between the trimmed V and J ends, which lost 6 bases and 4 bases, there was a span of 21 bases. The CDR3 coding sequence is TGTGCCAGCAGCCAGACTCCCAGGGGCGCGGTCTATGGCTACACCTTC. It translates to CASSQTPRGAVYGYTF.

Comment on this clonotype: Relative to the germline gene, one junction end is altered; a read error may explain this. V is TRBV12-3 or TRBV12-4 and J is TRBJ2-3, with D perhaps being TRBD1 or TRBD2 (5 bases each). This CDR3 contains 14 residues. For the CDR3, the DNA is TGCGCCAGCAGCCAAGATATTACCGGGACCGGGCAGTATTTT. Translating gives CASSQDITGTGQYF.

The CDR3 reads CASSERQLDAGELFF. In DNA form, the CDR3 reads TGTGCCAGCTCGGAAAGACAGCTTGACGCCGGGGAGCTGTTTTTT. The chain has TRBV18 and TRBJ2-2; maybe TRBD1 (5 bases). This CDR3 region has 15 residues. V was clipped by 6 bases and J by 6 bases, with 17 bases between them. Germline CDR1 reads KGHSH; CDR2 reads LQKENI.

The chain links TRBV4-3 to TRBJ2-3; TRBD2 is a possible D gene (6 bases). From germline, CDR1 is LGHNA and CDR2 YSLEER. V was clipped by 3 bases and J by 3 bases, with 16 bases between them. The CDR3 covers 16 residues. Here the CDR3 reads CASSHSGAAGTDTQYF. CDR3 DNA sequence: TGCGCCAGCAGCCACTCGGGAGCCGCGGGGACAGATACGCAGTATTTT.

This sequence joins TRBV4-2 and TRBJ2-1; 9 bases are a match to TRBD2. Germline loops: CDR1 LGHNA, CDR2 YNFKEQ. CDR3 length: 16 amino acids. Trimming cost V 2 bases and J 0 bases; bases outside gene matches: 2. The CDR3 reads CASSQLSGSSYNEQFF. The CDR3 bases are TGTGCCAGCAGCCAACTTAGCGGGAGCTCCTACAATGAGCAGTTCTTC.

This chain connects TRBV11-1 to TRBJ2-7; the match to TRBD1 covers 8 bases. The V gene end was trimmed by 7 bases and the J gene end by 5 bases; junction bases not matched to a gene: 16. Germline CDR1 reads SGHAT; CDR2 reads FQDESV (reference sequence). CDR3 length: 16 residues. The CDR3 region has the DNA TGTGCCAGCACCGTATTAGCCGGGACAGGTCAGAACGAGCAGTACTTC. This translates into CASTVLAGTGQNEQYF.

The J gene is TRBJ1-5, the V gene TRBV30; D is ambiguous. Trimming took off 1 base at V and 1 base at J, with 23 bases between the two ends. Germline V gene data show CDR1 as GTSNPN and CDR2 as SVGIG (reference sequence). This CDR3 spans 19 amino acids. The CDR3 nucleotides read TGTGCCTGGAGTGGACTCCCGGGCCCAGGATTTGGGAGCAATCAGCCCCAGCATTTT. Its protein is CAWSGLPGPGFGSNQPQHF.

Points on this clonotype: A single base separates this from a much larger clone, so it may be a read error. The chain links TRBV27 to TRBJ2-7, with D unresolved. CDR1 and CDR2 (germline): MNHEY, SMNVEV (reference sequence). V was cut by 2 bases and J by 6 bases, with 11 bases left in between. The CDR3 covers 13 residues. The CDR3 region is CASSLGPMCEQYF. The CDR3 DNA reads as TGTGCCAGCAGTTTAGGGCCGATGTGCGAGCAGTACTTC.

V is TRBV20-1 and J is TRBJ1-1; 7 bases are a match to TRBD1. Trimming removed 2 bases from V and 4 bases from J; junction bases left unmatched: 4. Per germline, CDR1 DFQATT and CDR2 SNEGSKA (reference sequence). The CDR3 sequence is 13 residues long. The CDR3 is CSARTGALTEAFF. DNA for the CDR3: TGCAGTGCTAGAACAGGGGCACTCACTGAAGCTTTCTTT.

The CDR3 sequence: CASSPLGGGLAYNEQFF. CDR3 nucleotide sequence: TGTGCCAGCAGCCCCCTCGGGGGTGGACTAGCGTACAATGAGCAGTTCTTC. The chain recombines TRBV7-3 with TRBJ2-1; the match to TRBD2 covers 9 bases. Germline-derived CDR1 and CDR2 are SGHTA and FQGTGA. With 5 bases clipped from V and 4 bases from J, the junction kept 12 bases outside the gene matches. The CDR3 extends over 17 amino acids.

This clonotype was detected a few times. This chain uses TRBV20-1 with TRBJ2-3, with 7 bases lining up with TRBD1. This CDR3 region has 15 residues. The junction had 8 bases not matched to a gene; V was cut back by 0 bases and J by 5 bases. The germline CDR1 and CDR2 sequences are DFQATT and SNEGSKA (reference sequence). As DNA, the CDR3 is TGCAGTGCTAGAGATACAGGGGCGGTGGGAGATACGCAGTATTTT. Residues: CSARDTGAVGDTQYF.

This clonotype was detected ten times or more. J is TRBJ2-5 and V is TRBV11-2; possibly TRBD1 or TRBD2 for D (5 bases each). This CDR3 is built from 11 residues. Trimming removed 4 bases from V and 5 bases from J, with 5 bases in between. Germline assignment: CDR1 SGHAT and CDR2 FQNNGV. The CDR3 here is CASSWDETQYF. As DNA, the CDR3 is TGTGCCAGCAGCTGGGACGAGACCCAGTACTTC. The entire variable domain, with the rest obtained from reference TRBV11-2 and TRBJ2-5, is as follows: EAGVAQSPRYKIIEKRQSVAFWCNPISGHATLYWYQQILGQGPKLLIQFQNNGVVDDSQLPKDRFSAERLKGVDSTLKIQPAKLEDSAVYLCASSWDETQYFGPGTRLLVL.